The 9 T cell receptor beta chains given below trace back to one sample, sequenced in a study of identical twins. TCRdb redid the calling of the 5' RACE reads with MiXCR, one entry per CDR3 protein. The sample consists of some 660,000 distinct CDR3 sequences, more than 6.5% of them appearing once. The sample was also linked to a second study, of yellow fever vaccine responses in identical twins.

The sample was PBMCs. The receptors were sampled from a woman aged 18-30 years in good health.

This clonotype was picked up many times. V and J are TRBV3-1 and TRBJ1-3; a possible D gene is TRBD1 (5 bases). The V gene's germline CDR1 is LGHDT and CDR2 YNNKEL (reference sequence). V gave up 6 bases and J gave up 1 base, with 16 bases separating them. The CDR3 is 16 amino acids. CDR3 in amino acids: CASSKNPGASGNTIYF. CDR3 nucleotides: TGTGCCAGCAGTAAAAATCCTGGGGCGTCTGGAAACACCATATATTTT.

J is TRBJ2-1 and V is TRBV19, with 11 nucleotides matching TRBD1. This CDR3 is built from 16 residues. V dropped 5 bases and J dropped 3; count of bases not matched to a gene: 6. Germline V CDR1 and CDR2: LNHDA, SQIVND (reference sequence). The CDR3 sequence: CASSDGTGGNYNEQFF. CDR3 DNA sequence: TGTGCCAGTAGTGACGGGACAGGGGGAAACTACAATGAGCAGTTCTTC.

This clonotype was observed a handful of times. The chain carries TRBV12-3 or TRBV12-4 and TRBJ2-5; TRBD2 agrees at 11 bases. The CDR3 covers 14 residues. V shed 7 bases, J shed 5 bases, and the junction held 6 bases outside the gene matches. The DNA of the CDR3 is TGTGCCAGCACCTTAGCGGGGGGGCGGGAGACCCAGTACTTC. Translating it yields CASTLAGGRETQYF.

This clonotype was observed a few times. The CDR3 spells CSAAGAGGSYNEQFF. In nucleotides, the CDR3 is TGCAGTGCTGCGGGGGCGGGGGGGTCGTACAATGAGCAGTTCTTC. V and J are TRBV20-1 and TRBJ2-1; 9 nucleotides match TRBD2. Germline trimming cut 5 bases from V and 4 bases from J; bases unmatched to any gene: 9. The CDR3 covers 15 residues. The germline V gene has CDR1 DFQATT and CDR2 SNEGSKA (reference sequence).

This clonotype was counted a few times. This sequence joins TRBV10-3 and TRBJ2-3; D is possibly TRBD1 (5 bases). With 7 bases removed from V and 3 bases from J, the gap between germline ends came to 11 bases. Germline V gene sequence: CDR1 ENHRY, CDR2 SYGVKD. The CDR3 runs to 13 residues. The CDR3 is CAITRYRTDTQYF. In DNA form, the CDR3 reads TGTGCCATCACCAGATACAGGACAGATACGCAGTATTTT.

This clonotype was seen a few times. In nucleotides, the CDR3 is TGTGCCAGCAGTTACTCGAGGACAGGGGGCAATGAGCAGTTCTTC. Protein: CASSYSRTGGNEQFF. This chain uses TRBV6-5 with TRBJ2-1; 10 bases map to TRBD1. Germline CDR1 reads MNHEY; CDR2 reads SVGAGI. The ends lost 0 bases at V and 6 bases at J; junction bases unmatched: 2. This CDR3 is built from 15 residues.

The sample holds many counts of this clonotype. The chain links TRBV5-1 to TRBJ2-5, with D maybe TRBD2 (5 bases). The germline V gene has CDR1 SGHRS and CDR2 YFSETQ. The CDR3 has 15 amino acids. Trimming took off 2 bases at V and 2 bases at J, with 13 bases between the two ends. CDR3 sequence: CASSFGTRGQETQYF. The CDR3 nucleotides are TGCGCCAGCAGCTTCGGCACTAGAGGTCAAGAGACCCAGTACTTC.

J is TRBJ2-6 and V is TRBV12-3 or TRBV12-4, with D unresolved. This CDR3 region has 13 residues. V dropped 6 bases and J dropped 4 bases, with 7 bases sitting between them. The CDR3 region has the DNA TGTGCCAGCAGGCCCATGGGGGCCAACGTCCTGACTTTC. Its protein product is CASRPMGANVLTF.

With respect to this clonotype: Compared with germline, one end of the junction differs, possibly owing to a read error. The chain uses TRBV9 and TRBJ2-1; 8 nucleotides align to TRBD1. This CDR3 has 12 amino acids. The germline V gene has CDR1 SGDLS and CDR2 YYNGEE. The CDR3 loop is CASSPPDRVLIF. Here the CDR3 DNA reads TGTGCCAGCAGCCCCCCGGACAGGGTCTTAATCTTC.